This T cell receptor beta chain was profiled in a study of blood T cell repertoires in COVID-19. The wider study: T cells, B-cell-depleted T cells, or PBMCs supplied cDNA or gDNA.

With V trimmed by 0 bases and J by 8 bases, 1 base remained unmatched. The CDR3 loop spans 13 amino acids. Repertoires were generated with immunoSEQ multiplex PCR, while TCRdb's copy carries only in-frame clones and drops some. The sample holds around 250,000 clones; around 80% are singletons and the top ten take 5%. Participant age was about 18 to 89 years, and participants resided in fewer than 25 US areas. Donors were grouped by their self-reported clinical history. Within 2 weeks of study entry, exposed participants had contacted a PCR-confirmed or clinician-diagnosed COVID-19 case. Sequenced input: PBMCs or T cells enriched from blood (not recorded which). V gene TRBV12-3 or TRBV12-4 combines with J gene TRBJ2-1; TRBD1 aligns across 7 bases. The sequence derives from a man aged 40-55 years who had been exposed to COVID-19. CDR3 nucleotide sequence: TGTGCCAGCAGTTTAGCAGGGGGCGATGAGCAGTTCTTC. Encoded protein: CASSLAGGDEQFF.